The present T cell receptor beta chain was sequenced within a study of blood T cells in healthy people across ages. Study-level information: Per two T cells, template switching captured roughly one barcoded beta molecule.

In the case of this clonotype: A junction end diverges from the germline sequence, so it may reflect a read error.

Combining a sample-barcoded 5' primer with a J-beta primer mix, a second PCR ran for about 7 to 11 cycles. Using its own MiXCR run on the 5' RACE reads, TCRdb lists one record per CDR3 protein. The sample records over a million distinct CDR3 sequences, 35% to 55% being singletons. The donors, all healthy, were Caucasians living in Russia, aged about 6 to 90. Each donor's blood draw was 7.5 to 10 milliliters of peripheral blood. The germline V gene has CDR1 ENHRY and CDR2 SYGVKD. This CDR3 region has 16 residues. This rearrangement joins TRBV10-3 to TRBJ1-6; D may be TRBD1 (5 bases). The sample taken for sequencing was blood. The sequence was obtained from a woman in her fifties or sixties in good health. The CDR3 DNA reads as TGTGTCATCAGTGAGTCCGGGACCAACCTGGGTTCACCCCTCCACTTT. It encodes CVISESGTNLGSPLHF.